This entry concerns a single T cell receptor (beta chain). Antigen specificity is unknown. These data are taken from a study of OX40 agonist ivuxolimab in advanced cancers. Notes on the study in general: Dosing at 0.1 to 3.0 mg/kg was accompanied by clonal expansion of CD4+ and CD8+ blood T cells by week 6.

The data were produced by immunoSEQ multiplex PCR, yet TCRdb's version contains in-frame clones alone and is incomplete. This sample has 65,000 to 80,000 clones, with approximately 87% found just once. CDR3 length: 13 residues. Germline V lookup: CDR1 MNHEY, CDR2 SVGAGI. V lost 6 bases to trimming and J lost 8 bases; unmatched junction nucleotides: 9. The TCR originated in an adult with an advanced solid tumor such as melanoma, head and neck, liver or kidney cancer. Sequenced here: CD4+ or CD8+ T cells sorted from blood, sampled in a trial of the OX40 agonist ivuxolimab. V is TRBV6-5 and J is TRBJ1-2; 7 bases fit TRBD1. CDR3: CASRRWTGGGYTF. The CDR3 DNA is TGTGCCAGCAGACGCTGGACAGGTGGAGGCTACACCTTC.